This paragraph reports one T cell receptor beta chain. These data originate in a study of identifying expanded T cells in peripheral blood. The repertoire was sequenced with immunoSEQ multiplex PCR; TCRdb's copy has only in-frame clones and lacks some. The sample yields 70,000 to 100,000 clones, 88% seen once. The CDR3 has 18 amino acids. V gave up 0 bases and J gave up 2 bases, with 19 bases separating them. Collection occurred without any documented infections or immune events in donors. The sequenced sample was blood. The TCR comes from a person aged 18 to 69 in good health. This sequence joins TRBV23-1 and TRBJ1-2; unclear D gene. TRBV23-1 is an ORF; its function is uncertain. This chain's CDR3 is CASSQSSPVVRQNYGYTF. The CDR3 coding sequence is TGCGCCAGCAGTCAATCGAGCCCTGTCGTCCGGCAAAACTATGGCTACACCTTC.